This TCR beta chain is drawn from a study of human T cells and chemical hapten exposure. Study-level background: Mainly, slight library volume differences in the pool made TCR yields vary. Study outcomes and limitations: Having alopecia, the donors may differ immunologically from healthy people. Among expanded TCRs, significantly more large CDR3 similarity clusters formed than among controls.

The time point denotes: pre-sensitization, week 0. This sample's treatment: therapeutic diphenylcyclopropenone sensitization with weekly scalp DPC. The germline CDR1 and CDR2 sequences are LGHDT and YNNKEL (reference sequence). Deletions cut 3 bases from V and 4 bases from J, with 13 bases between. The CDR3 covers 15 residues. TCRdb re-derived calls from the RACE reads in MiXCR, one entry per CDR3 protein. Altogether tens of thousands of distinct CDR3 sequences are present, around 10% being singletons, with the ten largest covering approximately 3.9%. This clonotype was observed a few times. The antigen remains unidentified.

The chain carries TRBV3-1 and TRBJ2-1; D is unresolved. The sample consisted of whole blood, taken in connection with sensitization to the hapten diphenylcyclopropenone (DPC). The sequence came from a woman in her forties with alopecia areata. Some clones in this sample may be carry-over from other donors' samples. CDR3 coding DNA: TGTGCCAGCAGCCATCTAGTAGGGATATACAATGAGCAGTTCTTC. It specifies CASSHLVGIYNEQFF.